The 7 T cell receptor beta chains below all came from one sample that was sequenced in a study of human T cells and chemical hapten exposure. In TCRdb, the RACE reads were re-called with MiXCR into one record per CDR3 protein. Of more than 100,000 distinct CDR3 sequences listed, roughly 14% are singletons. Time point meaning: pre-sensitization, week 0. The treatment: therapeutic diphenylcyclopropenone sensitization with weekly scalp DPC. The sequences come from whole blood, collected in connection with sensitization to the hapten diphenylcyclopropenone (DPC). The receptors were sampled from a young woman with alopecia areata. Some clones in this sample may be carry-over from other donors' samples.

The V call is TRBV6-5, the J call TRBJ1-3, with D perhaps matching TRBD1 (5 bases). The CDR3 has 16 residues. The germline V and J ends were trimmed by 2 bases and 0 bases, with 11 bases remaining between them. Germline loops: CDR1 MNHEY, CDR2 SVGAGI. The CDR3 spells CASSYLQGISGNTIYF. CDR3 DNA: TGTGCCAGCAGTTACCTGCAGGGCATCTCTGGAAACACCATATATTTT.

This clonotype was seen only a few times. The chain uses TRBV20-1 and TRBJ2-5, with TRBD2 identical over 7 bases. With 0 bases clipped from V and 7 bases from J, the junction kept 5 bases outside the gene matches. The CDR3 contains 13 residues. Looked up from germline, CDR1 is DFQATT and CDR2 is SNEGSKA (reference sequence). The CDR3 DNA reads TGCAGTGCTAGAGATAGACTAGCCGGGACCCAGTACTTC. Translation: CSARDRLAGTQYF.

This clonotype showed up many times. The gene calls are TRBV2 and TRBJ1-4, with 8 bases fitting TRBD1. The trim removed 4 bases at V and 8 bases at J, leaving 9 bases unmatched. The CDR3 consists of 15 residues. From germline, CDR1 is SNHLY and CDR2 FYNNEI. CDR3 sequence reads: CASSADQGAREKLFF. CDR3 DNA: TGTGCCAGCAGTGCGGATCAGGGGGCGCGGGAAAAACTGTTTTTT.

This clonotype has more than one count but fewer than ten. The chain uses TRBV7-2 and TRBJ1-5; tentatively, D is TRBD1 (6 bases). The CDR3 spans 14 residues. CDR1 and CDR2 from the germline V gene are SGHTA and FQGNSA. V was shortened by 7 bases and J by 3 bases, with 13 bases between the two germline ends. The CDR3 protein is CASMDGQFNQPQHF. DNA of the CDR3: TGTGCCAGCATGGATGGACAGTTCAATCAGCCCCAGCATTTT.

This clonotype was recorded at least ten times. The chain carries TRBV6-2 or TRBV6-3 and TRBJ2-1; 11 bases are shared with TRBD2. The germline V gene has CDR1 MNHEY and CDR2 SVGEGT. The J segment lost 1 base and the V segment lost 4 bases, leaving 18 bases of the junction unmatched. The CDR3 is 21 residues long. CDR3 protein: CASSLAGGDTRRVRSYNEQFF. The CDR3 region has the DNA TGTGCCAGCAGTTTAGCGGGGGGGGACACAAGAAGGGTAAGATCCTACAATGAGCAGTTCTTC.

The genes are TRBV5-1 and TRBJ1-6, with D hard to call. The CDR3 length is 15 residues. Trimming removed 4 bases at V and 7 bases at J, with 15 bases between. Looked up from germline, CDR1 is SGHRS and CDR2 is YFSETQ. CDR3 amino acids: CASSPTGWQNSPLHF. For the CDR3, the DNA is TGCGCCAGCAGCCCTACCGGGTGGCAGAATTCACCCCTCCACTTT. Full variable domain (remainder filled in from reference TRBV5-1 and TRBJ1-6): KAGVTQTPRYLIKTRGQQVTLSCSPISGHRSVSWYQQTPGQGLQFLFEYFSETQRNKGNFPGRFSGRQFSNSRSEMNVSTLELGDSALYLCASSPTGWQNSPLHFGNGTRLTVT.

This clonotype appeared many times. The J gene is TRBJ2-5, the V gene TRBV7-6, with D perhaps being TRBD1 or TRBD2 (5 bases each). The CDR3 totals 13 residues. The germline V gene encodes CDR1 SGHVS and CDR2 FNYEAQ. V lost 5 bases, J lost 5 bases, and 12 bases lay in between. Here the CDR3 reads CASSPGPGETQYF. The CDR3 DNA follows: TGTGCCAGCAGCCCGGGGCCGGGGGAGACCCAGTACTTC.